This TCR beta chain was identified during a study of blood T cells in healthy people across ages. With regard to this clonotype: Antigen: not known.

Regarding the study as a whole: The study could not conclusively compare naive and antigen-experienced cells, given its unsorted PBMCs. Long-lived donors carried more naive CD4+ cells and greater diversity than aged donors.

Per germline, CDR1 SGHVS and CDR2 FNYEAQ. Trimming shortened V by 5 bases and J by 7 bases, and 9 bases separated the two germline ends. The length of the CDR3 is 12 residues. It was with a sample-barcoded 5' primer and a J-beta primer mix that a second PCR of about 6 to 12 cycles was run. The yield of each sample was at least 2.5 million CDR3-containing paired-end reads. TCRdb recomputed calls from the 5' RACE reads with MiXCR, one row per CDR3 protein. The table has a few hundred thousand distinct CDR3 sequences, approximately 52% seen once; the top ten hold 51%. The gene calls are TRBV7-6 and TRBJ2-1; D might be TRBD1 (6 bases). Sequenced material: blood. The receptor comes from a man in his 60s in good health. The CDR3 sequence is CASSKGVNEQFF. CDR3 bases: TGTGCCAGCAGCAAGGGGGTTAATGAGCAGTTCTTC.